A selection of T cell receptor beta chains follows, all from one sample in a study of regulatory T cells in long-lasting Graves disease. Using its own MiXCR run on the multiplex PCR reads, TCRdb lists one record per CDR3 protein. The sample lists about 440,000 distinct CDR3 sequences, 15% to 20% seen once, with 20% to 25% in the top ten. These data were also filed under a second study, of T cells in Graves' hyperthyroidism and ophthalmopathy.

The specimen comprised peripheral blood mononuclear cells (PBMCs), sampled at new diagnosis, from a patient treated with antithyroid drugs. Receptor source: a young woman with Graves disease. The CDR3 runs from the conserved cysteine through the conserved F or W. A D gene is named only where the DNA matches it firmly. Only some rows state a clone size, as once, few, many or a class for expanded clones.

D gene	V gene	clone size	J gene	CDR3 DNA	CDR3 protein
.	TRBV6-2/TRBV6-3	few	TRBJ2-7	TGTGCCAGCAGTTCTCTTGACGGCTCCTACGAGCAGTACTTC	CASSSLDGSYEQYF
TRBD1	TRBV7-9	many	TRBJ2-5	TGTGCCAGCAGCCCAGGGGGCCTGGAGGCCCAGTACTTC	CASSPGGLEAQYF
TRBD1	TRBV11-2	many	TRBJ1-2	TGTGCCAGCAGCTGGACCGGGACAGGGGTTTATGGCTACACCTTC	CASSWTGTGVYGYTF
.	TRBV7-2	few	TRBJ2-1	TGTGCCAGCAGCCCTTATGACAGATTTACTAGCAGGAAGGACAATGAGCAGTTCTTC	CASSPYDRFTSRKDNEQFF
TRBD2	TRBV20-1	.	TRBJ2-1	TGCAGTGCTAGACTAGCGGGAGCCACCTACAATGAGCAGTTCTTC	CSARLAGATYNEQFF
.	TRBV5-6	many	TRBJ1-1	TGTGCCAGCAGCTACGGACCCCCGGGTGGCACTGAAGCTTTCTTT	CASSYGPPGGTEAFF
TRBD1	TRBV7-2	.	TRBJ1-2	TGTGCCAGCAGCTTAGCGGGACAGGGGGCGTATGGCTACACCTTC	CASSLAGQGAYGYTF
TRBD1	TRBV30	many	TRBJ1-2	TGTGCCTGGAGCGGAAAGGGGGCGATAATTAACTATGGCTACACCTTC	CAWSGKGAIINYGYTF
.	TRBV20-1	few	TRBJ1-2	TGCAGTGCTAGAGATGAGACGGGGGGTGGCTACACCTTC	CSARDETGGGYTF
TRBD1	TRBV11-3	many	TRBJ1-5	TGTGCCAGCAGCCTCTCACCGGGACAGGGATCTCAGCCCCAGCATTTT	CASSLSPGQGSQPQHF
TRBD2	TRBV7-3	few	TRBJ2-2	TGTGCCAGCAGCCCCGGGACTAGCGGGAAATACGGGGAGCTGTTTTTT	CASSPGTSGKYGELFF
.	TRBV6-1	few	TRBJ1-3	TGTGCCAGCGCGTCCTCTGGAAACACCATATATTTT	CASASSGNTIYF
TRBD1	TRBV5-5	.	TRBJ2-2	TGTGCCAGCAGCCCCGGACAGGGGGCTTACACCGGGGAGCTGTTTTTT	CASSPGQGAYTGELFF
.	TRBV9	few	TRBJ2-7	TGTGCCAGCAGCCCAGAGGGAGGAACCTACGAGCAGTACTTC	CASSPEGGTYEQYF
TRBD2	TRBV9	.	TRBJ2-1	TGTGCCAGCAGCGTAGAGCTAGCGGGAGGGGTGGGCTCCTACAATGAGCAGTTCTTC	CASSVELAGGVGSYNEQFF
.	TRBV10-3	.	TRBJ1-1	TGTGCCATCAGTGACGCAGACACCCTGAACACTGAAGCTTTCTTT	CAISDADTLNTEAFF
.	TRBV28	many	TRBJ2-7	TGTGCCAGCAGTCGGGCCCTCTACGAGCAGTACTTC	CASSRALYEQYF
.	TRBV4-1	few	TRBJ2-7	TGCGCCAGCAGCCAACAGGCAACCTCCTACGAGCAGTACTTC	CASSQQATSYEQYF
TRBD2	TRBV6-1	few	TRBJ2-2	TGTGCCAGCAGTCCACTAGCGGTCTACACCGGGGAGCTGTTTTTT	CASSPLAVYTGELFF
TRBD1	TRBV5-1	few	TRBJ1-2	TGCGCCAGCAGCTTTCCGGACAGGAACTATGGCTACACCTTC	CASSFPDRNYGYTF
.	TRBV30	many	TRBJ2-3	TGTGCCTGGAGCACAGGCGATACGCAGTATTTT	CAWSTGDTQYF
.	TRBV12-3/TRBV12-4	many	TRBJ2-7	TGTGCCAGCAGTTTAAGGGTAGGCTACGAGCAGTACTTC	CASSLRVGYEQYF
TRBD2	TRBV7-2	many	TRBJ2-1	TGTGCCAGCACAGACCCACTAGCGGGAACTGAGCAGTTCTTC	CASTDPLAGTEQFF
.	TRBV7-2	many	TRBJ2-3	TGTGCCAGCAGTCCCGATGGTAGAACAGCTCGCACAGATACGCAGTATTTT	CASSPDGRTARTDTQYF
.	TRBV19	.	TRBJ2-2	TGTGCCAGTAGTGCGGACCCAATCACCGGGGAGCTGTTTTTT	CASSADPITGELFF
.	TRBV27	many	TRBJ1-1	TGTGCCAGCAGTTTTCGACAGAGAATGAACACTGAAGCTTTCTTT	CASSFRQRMNTEAFF
.	TRBV18	.	TRBJ2-5	TGTGCCAGCTCACCAGTTCAGGGGCGCTATAATGAGCAGTACTTC	CASSPVQGRYNEQYF
.	TRBV3-1	few	TRBJ1-2	TGTGCCAGCAGCCAAGGCGTTACAGGCCCCTATGGCTACACCTTC	CASSQGVTGPYGYTF
TRBD2	TRBV6-1	many	TRBJ2-1	TGTGCCAGCAACCAGCGGGAGCATGAGCAGTTCTTC	CASNQREHEQFF
.	TRBV7-9	many	TRBJ2-5	TGTGCCAGCAGCTTAAGGATGCGGGAATGGCAAGAGACCCAGTACTTC	CASSLRMREWQETQYF
TRBD1	TRBV29-1	.	TRBJ2-2	TGCAGCGTTCGGACAGGGGGCGCTCCCGGGGAGCTGTTTTTT	CSVRTGGAPGELFF
TRBD1	TRBV30	many	TRBJ1-1	TGTGCCTGGAGGGGGGACAGTGTGAACACTGAAGCTTTCTTT	CAWRGDSVNTEAFF
TRBD2	TRBV5-1	.	TRBJ2-5	TGCGCCAGCAGCTTGTGGGAGGGTAGTCGAGAGACCCAGTACTTC	CASSLWEGSRETQYF
.	TRBV7-3	many	TRBJ2-1	TGTGCCAGCAGCTTAACTAGCGCATCCTACAATGAGCAGTTCTTC	CASSLTSASYNEQFF
.	TRBV19	.	TRBJ2-1	TGTGCCACCGCTTGGGGGGCCCCTCTGGATGAGCAGTTCTTC	CATAWGAPLDEQFF
TRBD1	TRBV30	many	TRBJ1-1	TGTGCCTGGGGTACAGGGGGGACCCGAGCTTTCTTT	CAWGTGGTRAFF
TRBD1	TRBV5-1	many	TRBJ1-1	TGCGCCAGCAGCTTCCTGGGACAGGGGGTTATGAACACTGAAGCTTTCTTT	CASSFLGQGVMNTEAFF